This TCR beta chain is drawn from a study of blood T cell repertoires in COVID-19. Study in general: From the United States, Italy and Spain came samples of acute and convalescent COVID-19. T cells, B-cell-depleted T cells, or PBMCs supplied cDNA or gDNA.

Per the authors' pipeline: How many nucleated cells were present was estimated from reference gene primer amplification. Repertoires were generated with immunoSEQ multiplex PCR, while TCRdb's copy carries only in-frame clones and drops some. V, J and clone size are those of that table, while D and trimming were read from the DNA. The data hold just under 300,000 clones, with approximately 86% observed a single time. CDR1 SNHLY and CDR2 FYNNEI come from the germline V gene. The CDR3 spans 15 residues. The trim removed 4 bases at V and 6 bases at J, leaving 3 bases unmatched. The V gene is TRBV2, the J gene TRBJ2-1; the match to TRBD2 covers 13 bases. The specimen sequenced was peripheral blood. This TCR came from a man aged 70 or older with acute or convalescent COVID-19. The CDR3 DNA sequence: TGTGCCAGCAGTGGGGGACTAGCGGGATTCAATGAGCAGTTCTTC. It encodes CASSGGLAGFNEQFF.